This T cell receptor beta chain was captured in a study of blood T cell repertoires in COVID-19. In the authors' methods: Reference gene primer amplification in the assay estimated nucleated cell counts. Using immunoSEQ multiplex PCR, the repertoire was profiled, and TCRdb retains in-frame clones only, with some absent. Clonal size and the V and J genes are those of that table, whereas D and trimming came from the DNA. This sample yields roughly 110,000 clones, of which 84% are seen a single time; over 7.5% belongs to the top ten. The CDR3 extends over 12 amino acids. The V end was cut by 2 bases, the J end by 6 bases, with 5 bases between. Germline values: CDR1 SGHRS, CDR2 YFSETQ.

The sequenced material came from peripheral blood. The origin of this receptor is a woman aged 40 to 50 with acute or convalescent COVID-19. V usage is TRBV5-1 and J usage is TRBJ2-2; D is unclear. The CDR3 loop is CASSLGAGELFF. DNA of the CDR3: TGCGCCAGCAGCTTAGGAGCCGGGGAGCTGTTTTTT.